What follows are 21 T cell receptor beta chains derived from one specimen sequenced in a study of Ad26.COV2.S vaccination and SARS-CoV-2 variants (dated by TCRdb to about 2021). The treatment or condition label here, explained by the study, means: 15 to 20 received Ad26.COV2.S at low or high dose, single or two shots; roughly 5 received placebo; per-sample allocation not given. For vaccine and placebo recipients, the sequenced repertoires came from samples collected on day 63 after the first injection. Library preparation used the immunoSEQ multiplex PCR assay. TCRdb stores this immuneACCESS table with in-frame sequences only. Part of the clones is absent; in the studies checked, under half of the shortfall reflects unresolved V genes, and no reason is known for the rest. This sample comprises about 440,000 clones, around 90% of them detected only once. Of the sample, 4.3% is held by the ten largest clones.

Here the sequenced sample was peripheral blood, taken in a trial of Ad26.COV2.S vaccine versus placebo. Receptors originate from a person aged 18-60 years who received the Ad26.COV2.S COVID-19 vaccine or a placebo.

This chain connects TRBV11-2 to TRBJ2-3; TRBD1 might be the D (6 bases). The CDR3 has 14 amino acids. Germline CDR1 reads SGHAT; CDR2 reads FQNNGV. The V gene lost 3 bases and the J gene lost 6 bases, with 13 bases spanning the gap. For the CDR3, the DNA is TGTGCCAGCAGCTTCACAGGGTTTTATGATACGCAGTATTTT. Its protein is CASSFTGFYDTQYF.

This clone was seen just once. The CDR3 sequence is CASSLDYQRGAEQFF. The DNA for the CDR3 is TGTGCCAGCAGCTTAGATTACCAAAGGGGAGCGGAGCAGTTCTTC. The chain uses TRBV11-2 and TRBJ2-1; D could derive from TRBD1 or TRBD2 (5 bases each). The germline gives CDR1 SGHAT, CDR2 FQNNGV. This CDR3 spans 15 amino acids. Trimming took 0 bases from V and 10 from J, leaving 16 bases between them.

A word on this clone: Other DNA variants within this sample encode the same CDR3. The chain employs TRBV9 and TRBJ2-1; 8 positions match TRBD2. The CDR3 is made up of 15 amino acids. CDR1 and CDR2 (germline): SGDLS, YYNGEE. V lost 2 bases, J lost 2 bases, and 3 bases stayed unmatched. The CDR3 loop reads CASSVTSGTYNEQFF. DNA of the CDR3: TGTGCCAGCAGCGTTACTAGCGGTACCTACAATGAGCAGTTCTTC.

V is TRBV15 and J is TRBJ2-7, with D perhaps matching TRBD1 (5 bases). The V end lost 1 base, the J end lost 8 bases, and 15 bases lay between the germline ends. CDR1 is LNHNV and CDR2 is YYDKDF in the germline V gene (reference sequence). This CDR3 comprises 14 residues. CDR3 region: CATSRVHSGIQQYF. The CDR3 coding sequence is TGTGCCACCAGCAGAGTGCATTCAGGGATCCAGCAGTACTTC.

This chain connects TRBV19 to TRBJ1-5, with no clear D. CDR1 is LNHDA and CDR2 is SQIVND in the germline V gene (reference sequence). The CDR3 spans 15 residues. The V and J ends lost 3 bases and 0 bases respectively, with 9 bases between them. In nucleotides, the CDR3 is TGTGCCAGTAGTATTAATCTTCTTAGCAATCAGCCCCAGCATTTT. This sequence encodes CASSINLLSNQPQHF.

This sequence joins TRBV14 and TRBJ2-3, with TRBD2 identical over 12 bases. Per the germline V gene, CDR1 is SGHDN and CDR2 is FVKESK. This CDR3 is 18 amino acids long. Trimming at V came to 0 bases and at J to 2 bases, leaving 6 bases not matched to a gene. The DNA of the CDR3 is TGTGCCAGCAGCCAAGATCGTCTAGCGGGAGGGATCACAGATACGCAGTATTTT. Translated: CASSQDRLAGGITDTQYF.

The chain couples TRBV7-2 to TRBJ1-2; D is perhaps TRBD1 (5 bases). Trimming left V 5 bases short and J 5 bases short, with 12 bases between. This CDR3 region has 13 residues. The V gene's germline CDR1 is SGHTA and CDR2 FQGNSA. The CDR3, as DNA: TGTGCCAGCAGCCCCGGGACGGTTTATGGCTACACCTTC. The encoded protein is CASSPGTVYGYTF.

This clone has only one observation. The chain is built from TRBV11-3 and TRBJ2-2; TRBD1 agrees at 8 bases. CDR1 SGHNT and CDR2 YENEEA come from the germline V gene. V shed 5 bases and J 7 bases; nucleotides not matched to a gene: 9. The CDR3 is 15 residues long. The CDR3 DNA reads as TGTGCCAGCAGCCCCGGACAGGGATGGGGCGGGGAGCTGTTTTTT. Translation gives CASSPGQGWGGELFF.

CDR3 DNA: TGTGCCAGCAGTATTTTTAGCACAGATACGCAGTATTTT. As protein: CASSIFSTDTQYF. The chain couples TRBV27 to TRBJ2-3; D gene uncertain. Trimming took off 5 bases at V and 0 bases at J, with 6 bases between the two ends. From germline, CDR1 is MNHEY and CDR2 SMNVEV (reference sequence). CDR3 size: 13 residues.

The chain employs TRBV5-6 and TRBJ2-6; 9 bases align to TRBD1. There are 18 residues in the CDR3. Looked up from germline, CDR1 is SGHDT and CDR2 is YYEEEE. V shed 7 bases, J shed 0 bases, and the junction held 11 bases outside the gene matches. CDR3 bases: TGTGCCAGCGGCCTTAGGGACAGGGCTCTCTCTGGGGCCAACGTCCTGACTTTC. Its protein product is CASGLRDRALSGANVLTF. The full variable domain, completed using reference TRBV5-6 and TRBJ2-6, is DAGVTQSPTHLIKTRGQQVTLRCSPKSGHDTVSWYQQALGQGPQFIFQYYEEEERQRGNFPDRFSGHQFPNYSSELNVNALLLGDSALYLCASGLRDRALSGANVLTFGAGSRLTVL.

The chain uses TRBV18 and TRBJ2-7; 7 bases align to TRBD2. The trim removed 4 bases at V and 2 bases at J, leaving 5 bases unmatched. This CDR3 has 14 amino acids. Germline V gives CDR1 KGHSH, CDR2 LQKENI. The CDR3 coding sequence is TGTGCCAGCTCACGGGGGAGGGACGCCTACGAGCAGTACTTC. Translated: CASSRGRDAYEQYF. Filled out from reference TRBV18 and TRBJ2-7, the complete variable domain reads NAGVMQNPRHLVRRRGQEARLRCSPMKGHSHVYWYRQLPEEGLKFMVYLQKENIIDESGMPKERFSAEFPKEGPSILRIQQVVRGDSAAYFCASSRGRDAYEQYFGPGTRLTVT.

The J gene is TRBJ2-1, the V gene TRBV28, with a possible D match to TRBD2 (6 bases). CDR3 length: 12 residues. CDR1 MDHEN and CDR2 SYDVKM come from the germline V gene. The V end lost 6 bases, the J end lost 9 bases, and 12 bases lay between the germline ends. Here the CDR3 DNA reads TGTGCCAGCAGATCGGGGGTTAGTGAGCAGTTCTTC. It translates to CASRSGVSEQFF.

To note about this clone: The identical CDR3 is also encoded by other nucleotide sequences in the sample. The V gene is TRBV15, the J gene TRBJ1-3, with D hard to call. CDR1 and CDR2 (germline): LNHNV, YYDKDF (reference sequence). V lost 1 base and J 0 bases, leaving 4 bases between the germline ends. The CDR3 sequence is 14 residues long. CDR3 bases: TGTGCCACCAGCAGAGGGGACTCTGGAAACACCATATATTTT. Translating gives CATSRGDSGNTIYF.

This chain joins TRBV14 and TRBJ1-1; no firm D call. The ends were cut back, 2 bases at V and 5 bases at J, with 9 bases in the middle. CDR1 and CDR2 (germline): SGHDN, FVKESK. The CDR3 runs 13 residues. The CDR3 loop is CASSQNLGTEAFF. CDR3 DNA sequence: TGTGCCAGCAGCCAAAACCTAGGTACTGAAGCTTTCTTT.

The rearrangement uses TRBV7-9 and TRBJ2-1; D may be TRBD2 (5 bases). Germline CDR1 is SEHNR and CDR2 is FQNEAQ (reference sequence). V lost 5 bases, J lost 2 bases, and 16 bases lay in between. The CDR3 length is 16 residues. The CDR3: CASSPGKGAAYNEQFF. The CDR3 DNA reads TGTGCCAGCAGCCCGGGGAAAGGAGCCGCCTACAATGAGCAGTTCTTC.

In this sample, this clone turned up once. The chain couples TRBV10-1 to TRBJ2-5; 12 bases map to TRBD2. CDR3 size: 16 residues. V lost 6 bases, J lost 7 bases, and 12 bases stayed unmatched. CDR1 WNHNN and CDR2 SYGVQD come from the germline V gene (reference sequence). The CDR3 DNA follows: TGCGCCAGCAGGTCGACTAGCGGGAGCCCCTTTGGGACCCAGTACTTC. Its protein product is CASRSTSGSPFGTQYF.

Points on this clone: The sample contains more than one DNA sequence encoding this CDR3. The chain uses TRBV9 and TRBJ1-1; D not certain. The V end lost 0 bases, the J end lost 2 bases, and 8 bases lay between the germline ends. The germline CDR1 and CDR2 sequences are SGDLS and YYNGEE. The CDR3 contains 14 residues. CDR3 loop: CASSVDGGNTEAFF. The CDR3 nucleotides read TGTGCCAGCAGCGTAGACGGCGGTAACACTGAAGCTTTCTTT.

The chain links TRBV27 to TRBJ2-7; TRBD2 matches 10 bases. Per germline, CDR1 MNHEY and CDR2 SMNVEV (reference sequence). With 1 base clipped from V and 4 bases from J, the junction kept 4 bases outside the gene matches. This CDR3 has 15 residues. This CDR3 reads CASSLLAGGQYEQYF. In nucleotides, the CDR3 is TGTGCCAGCAGTTTATTAGCGGGAGGACAATACGAGCAGTACTTC.

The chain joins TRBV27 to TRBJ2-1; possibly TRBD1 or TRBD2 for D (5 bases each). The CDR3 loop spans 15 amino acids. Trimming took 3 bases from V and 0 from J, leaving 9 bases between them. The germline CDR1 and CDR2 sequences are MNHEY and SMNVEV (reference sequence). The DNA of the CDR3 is TGTGCCAGCAGTTTTGGGGGAAGCTCCTACAATGAGCAGTTCTTC. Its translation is CASSFGGSSYNEQFF.

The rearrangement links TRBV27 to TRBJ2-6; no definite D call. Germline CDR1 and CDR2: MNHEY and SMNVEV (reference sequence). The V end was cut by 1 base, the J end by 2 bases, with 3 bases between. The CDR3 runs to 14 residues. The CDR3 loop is CASSLYPGANVLTF. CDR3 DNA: TGTGCCAGCAGTTTATATCCTGGGGCCAACGTCCTGACTTTC.

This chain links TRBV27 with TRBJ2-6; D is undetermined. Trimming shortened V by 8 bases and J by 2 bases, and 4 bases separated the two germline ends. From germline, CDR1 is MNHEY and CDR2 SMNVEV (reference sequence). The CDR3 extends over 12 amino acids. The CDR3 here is CASQTGANVLTF. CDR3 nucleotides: TGTGCCAGCCAGACTGGGGCCAACGTCCTGACTTTC.